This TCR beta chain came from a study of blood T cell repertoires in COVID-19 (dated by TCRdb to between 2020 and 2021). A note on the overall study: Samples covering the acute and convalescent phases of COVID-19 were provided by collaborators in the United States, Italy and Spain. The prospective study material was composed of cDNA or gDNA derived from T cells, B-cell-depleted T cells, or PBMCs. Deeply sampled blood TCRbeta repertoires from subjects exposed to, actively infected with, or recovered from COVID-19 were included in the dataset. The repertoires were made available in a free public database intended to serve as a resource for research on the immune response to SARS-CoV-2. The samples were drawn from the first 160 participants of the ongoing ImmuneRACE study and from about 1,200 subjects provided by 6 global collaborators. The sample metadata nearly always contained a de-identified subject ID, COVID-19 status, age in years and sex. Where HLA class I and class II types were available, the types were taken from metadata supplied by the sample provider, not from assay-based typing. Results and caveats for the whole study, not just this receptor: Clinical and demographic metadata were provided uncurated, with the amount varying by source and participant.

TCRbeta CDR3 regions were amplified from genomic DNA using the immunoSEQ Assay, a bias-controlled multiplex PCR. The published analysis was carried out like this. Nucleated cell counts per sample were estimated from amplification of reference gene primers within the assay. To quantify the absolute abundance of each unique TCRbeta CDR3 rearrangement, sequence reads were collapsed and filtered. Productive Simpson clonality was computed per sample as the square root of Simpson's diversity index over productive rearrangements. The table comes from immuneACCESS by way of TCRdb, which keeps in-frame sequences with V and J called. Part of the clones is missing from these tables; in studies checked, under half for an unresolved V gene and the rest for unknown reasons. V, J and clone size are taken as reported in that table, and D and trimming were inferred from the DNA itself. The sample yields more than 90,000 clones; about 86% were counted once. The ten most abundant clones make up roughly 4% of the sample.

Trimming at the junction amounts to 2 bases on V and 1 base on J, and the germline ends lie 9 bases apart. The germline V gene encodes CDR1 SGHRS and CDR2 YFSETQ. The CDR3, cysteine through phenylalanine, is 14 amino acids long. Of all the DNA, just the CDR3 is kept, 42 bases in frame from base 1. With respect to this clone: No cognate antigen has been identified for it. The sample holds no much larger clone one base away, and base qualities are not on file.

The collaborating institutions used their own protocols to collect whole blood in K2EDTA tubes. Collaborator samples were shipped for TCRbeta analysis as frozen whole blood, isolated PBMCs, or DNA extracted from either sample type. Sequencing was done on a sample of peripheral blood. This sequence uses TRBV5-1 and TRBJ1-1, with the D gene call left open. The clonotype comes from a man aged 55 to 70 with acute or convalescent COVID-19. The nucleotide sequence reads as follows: TGCGCCAGCAGCTTCCGGTATGGGAACACTGAAGCTTTCTTT. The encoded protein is CASSFRYGNTEAFF.